A selection of T cell receptor beta chains follows, all from one sample in a study of tumor and adjacent non-tumor tissue in lung cancer. Each CDR3 protein is one row after TCRdb ran MiXCR on the multiplex PCR reads. Of about 110,000 distinct CDR3 sequences listed, roughly two thirds are singletons. The sample consisted of distant non-tumor lung tissue. Receptor source: a man aged 55-75 years with non-small cell lung cancer. CDR3s include the opening cysteine and the closing phenylalanine or tryptophan. D genes are given only for firm matches. Size values are once, few and many counts, or a class for expanded clones, and some rows have none.

TRBD1 TRBJ2-1 TRBV5-1 many TGCGCCAGCAGCTTGATGGACAGGGACTACAATGAGCAGTTCTTC CASSLMDRDYNEQFF
- TRBJ2-1 TRBV20-1 many TGCAGTGCTAGAGAAGGCCGACTAGATGGAGTCGATGAGCAGTTCTTC CSAREGRLDGVDEQFF
- TRBJ2-7 TRBV10-3 many TGTGCCATCAGTTCTCAGGGGGGAGAGTCCGAGCAGTACTTC CAISSQGGESEQYF
TRBD1 TRBJ1-2 TRBV6-5 - TGTGCCTGCAGTCCTAGGCCGGGGACAGGGGTTGGCTACACCTTC CACSPRPGTGVGYTF
- TRBJ2-3 TRBV7-9 - TGTGCCAGCAGCAAGACGGACAGATCAGTTACACAGTATTTT CASSKTDRSVTQYF
- TRBJ2-1 TRBV11-2 - TGTGCCAGCAGCCGCGTCATAAGAGAGCGGGCATGGCGGAAGGATGAGCAGTTCTTC CASSRVIRERAWRKDEQFF
TRBD1 TRBJ1-1 TRBV12-3/TRBV12-4 - TGTGCCAACAGTTTAGGGACAGGGATTGGGGCTGAAGCTTTCTTT CANSLGTGIGAEAFF
TRBD1 TRBJ1-1 TRBV11-1 medium-sized TGTGCCAGCAGCACCAGGGGGCTTGCTTTCTTT CASSTRGLAFF
- TRBJ1-2 TRBV7-9 many TGTGCCATCCTAAACCCCAGGGACTACTATGGCTACACCTTC CAILNPRDYYGYTF
- TRBJ2-1 TRBV29-1 - TGCAGCGTTTCCTGCAGGGGAGGGAGCGGTGAGCAGTTCTTC CSVSCRGGSGEQFF
- TRBJ2-7 TRBV20-1 - TGCAGTGATAGTGAGAAAGGTTACGAGCAGTACTTC CSDSEKGYEQYF
- TRBJ2-7 TRBV20-1 - TGCAGTACTAGGCCGCCGTCCTACGAGCAATACTTC CSTRPPSYEQYF
- TRBJ1-2 TRBV30 many TGTGCCTGGAGTGTAGACGGACTTTCCAGCTACACCTTC CAWSVDGLSSYTF
- TRBJ2-6 TRBV6-2/TRBV6-3 few TGTGTCACCCAGGGTTCTGGGGCCAACGTCCTGACTTTC CVTQGSGANVLTF
- TRBJ2-7 TRBV10-2 few TGCGCCAGCAGTGACTGGGGGACAAGGGGAGGCTACGAGCAGTACTTC CASSDWGTRGGYEQYF
- TRBJ2-7 TRBV12-5 many TGTGCTAGTGGTTTGTCGGAGGGCATTACATCGGACGAGCAGTACTTC CASGLSEGITSDEQYF
- TRBJ1-5 TRBV5-1 - TGCGCCAGCAGCTTGCATGGTTTAGCCAATCAGCCCCAGCATTTT CASSLHGLANQPQHF
- TRBJ2-6 TRBV11-2 - TGTGCCGGCAGCTTAGAGGGGACCCTTGGGGCCAACGTCCTGACTTTC CAGSLEGTLGANVLTF
- TRBJ2-2 TRBV12-3/TRBV12-4 - TGTGCCAGCAGTCCTGAATTGGGGGCCAGGGAGCTGTTTTTT CASSPELGARELFF
- TRBJ2-3 TRBV20-1 - TGCAATGCTAGAGGTGCAGGCACGGATGATACGCGGTATTTT CNARGAGTDDTRYF
TRBD1 TRBJ2-2 TRBV4-1 - TGCGCCAGCAGCCAAGGCCGGGACAGGGGTTACACCGGGGAGCTGTTTTTT CASSQGRDRGYTGELFF
- TRBJ1-1 TRBV6-6 - TGTGCCAGCAGTAAGGGGTGGGGCAACATGAACACCGAAACTTTCTTT CASSKGWGNMNTETFF
TRBD1 TRBJ2-7 TRBV12-3/TRBV12-4 - TGTACCAGCAGTCCCTCCGGGACAGGGGCGTACGAGCAGCACTTC CTSSPSGTGAYEQHF
- TRBJ1-1 TRBV29-1 - TGCAGCGCCCAATTCGGGGACATGAACATTGAAGCTTTCTTT CSAQFGDMNIEAFF
- TRBJ1-2 TRBV12-3/TRBV12-4 - TGTGCCAGCAGTTCCCCCCCGGAATATGGCCACACCTTC CASSSPPEYGHTF
- TRBJ1-5 TRBV12-3/TRBV12-4 - TGTGCCAGCATCATTGGGGGGCCAGGTCAGCCCCAGCATTTT CASIIGGPGQPQHF
- TRBJ2-1 TRBV29-1 - TGCAGTATTGAGGGTGGTCACAACTCCTACAATGAGCAGTCCTTC CSIEGGHNSYNEQSF
- TRBJ2-1 TRBV10-3 - TGTGCCATCAGAGGGACAAGGATCAATGAGCAGTTCTTC CAIRGTRINEQFF
TRBD2 TRBJ2-3 TRBV7-9 few TGTGCCAGCAGCTTTCTAGCGGGAACTAGCACAGATACGCAGTATTTT CASSFLAGTSTDTQYF
- TRBJ1-5 TRBV29-1 - TGCAGCGTTGGAGACTCATGGGGTCAGCCCCAACATTTT CSVGDSWGQPQHF
TRBD1 TRBJ1-2 TRBV4-1 - TGCGCCAGCAGCCAAGGCCCCGGACAGGGCCGACCGTATGGCTACACCTTC CASSQGPGQGRPYGYTF
- TRBJ2-5 TRBV11-1 - TGTGCTAGCAGATCCGCAGGGAGCAGGAAGACCCAGTACTTC CASRSAGSRKTQYF
- TRBJ2-7 TRBV6-5 many TGTGCCAGCAGTTACGCTGACGAGCAGTACTTC CASSYADEQYF
- TRBJ2-3 TRBV5-1 many TGCGCCAGCAGCTTGCCGACTAGCACAGATACGCAGTATTTT CASSLPTSTDTQYF
- TRBJ2-1 TRBV6-1 - TGTGTCAGCAGTGAGACGGGGGGCTCGTACAATGAGCAGTTCTTC CVSSETGGSYNEQFF
- TRBJ2-1 TRBV29-1 few TGCAGCTCGGACTGGAGAAGCTCCTGCAATGAGCAGTTCTTC CSSDWRSSCNEQFF
- TRBJ2-7 TRBV20-1 - TGCAGTGCTAGCCGGGGCGGGAACAAGCAGTACTTC CSASRGGNKQYF
TRBD1 TRBJ2-3 TRBV5-5 many TGTGCCAGCAGCTCTCTAGGGACAGGTACAGATACGCAGTATTTT CASSSLGTGTDTQYF
- TRBJ1-4 TRBV4-1 - TGCGCCACCAGCCAAGATTTGGGGGTTGTACGGCTAGGTGAAAAACTGTTTTTT CATSQDLGVVRLGEKLFF
TRBD2 TRBJ2-2 TRBV6-5 many TGTGCCAGCAGCATAACAACCCCGGGACTAGCTTCGGGGGAGCTGTTTTTT CASSITTPGLASGELFF
TRBD2 TRBJ2-1 TRBV5-4 many TGTGCCAGCAGCTTGGGGGGGACTAGCGGGAGGGGTTATGAGCAGTTCTTC CASSLGGTSGRGYEQFF
- TRBJ2-7 TRBV20-1 few TGCAGTGCCACGAGCGGGTCTCTGGACGAGCAGTACTTC CSATSGSLDEQYF
- TRBJ2-2 TRBV14 - TGTGCCAGCAGCCGACGAACGGCCGGGACGGGAAACACCGGGGAGCTGTTTTTT CASSRRTAGTGNTGELFF
TRBD2 TRBJ2-3 TRBV11-2 - TGTGCCAGCAGCTTAGGGGGGGGGACCACAGATACGCAGTATTTT CASSLGGGTTDTQYF
TRBD2 TRBJ2-2 TRBV6-1 - TGTGCCAGCAGTGAAGGGGGCGGGGGGGCCTTAAACACCGGGAAGCTGTTTTTT CASSEGGGGALNTGKLFF
TRBD1 TRBJ1-2 TRBV6-1 - TGTGCCAGAACCCCTATTTTCCGTGGGACAGGGACGCGCGGCTACACCTTC CARTPIFRGTGTRGYTF
TRBD2 TRBJ2-3 TRBV11-2 - TGTGTCAGCAGCTTAGGCGGACTAGCGGGAGGTCTTGGGACAGATACGCAGTATTTT CVSSLGGLAGGLGTDTQYF
- TRBJ1-1 TRBV29-1 - TGCAGCGCTAGATGGCAGGGTGAAGCTTTCTTC CSARWQGEAFF
- TRBJ1-4 TRBV20-1 - TGCAGTGCTAGCTTCAGCCAGACTAATGAAAAACTGCTTTTT CSASFSQTNEKLLF
- TRBJ2-7 TRBV28 - TGTGTCAGCAGCCGTTACTCTCCCCCACCCTACGAACAGTACTTC CVSSRYSPPPYEQYF
- TRBJ2-3 TRBV7-2 - TGTGCCAGCAACGCTCTGAGCACAGATACGCAGTATTTT CASNALSTDTQYF
- TRBJ1-1 TRBV4-2 - TGTGCCTGCACCCCCGAGACCAGTTCGAACACTGAAGCTTTCTTT CACTPETSSNTEAFF
TRBD2 TRBJ2-1 TRBV5-5 - TGTGCCAGTAGCTTAGTGTCGACTAGCGGGGGTTCCTACAATGAGCAGCTCTTC CASSLVSTSGGSYNEQLF
- TRBJ1-2 TRBV12-3/TRBV12-4 many TGTGCCAGCAGTTTAAAAGGTGGCTACACCTTC CASSLKGGYTF
- TRBJ2-2 TRBV25-1 - TGTGCCAGCAGCCCAGGTGCACGGGACCTAGACACCGGGGAGCTGTTTTTT CASSPGARDLDTGELFF
TRBD2 TRBJ2-7 TRBV6-6 - TGTGCCAGCAGTCAAGGACTAGCGGGAATATCCGAGCAATACTTC CASSQGLAGISEQYF